Listed here is a single T cell receptor (beta chain). This clone came up a few times. Its antigen is not yet known. Per-base quality was not reported, and no clone a single base away is much larger than it. The CDR3 regions of human TCRbeta chains were analyzed by immunosequencing. The published analysis was carried out like this. Repertoire TCRs were matched against a reference library of SARS-CoV-2-specific TCRs generated with the MIRA antigen-specificity platform. Breadth was defined as the fraction of unique TCRs that were SARS-CoV-2-associated, and depth was defined as the fraction of total T cells that were SARS-CoV-2-associated. Each spike-specific TCR was assigned to its reactive spike region and to a CD4 or CD8 class using the MIRA data. Log10-transformed breadth and depth values were compared by one-way ANOVA with Sidak's multiple comparisons tests. Here the immuneACCESS table is served through TCRdb, limited to in-frame sequences with V and J called. Missing clones are a known gap in these copies; in checked studies unresolved V genes cover under half, and the rest lacks a known reason. The V and J calls and the clone size are those of that table, but D and trimming were determined from the DNA. The sample records tens of thousands of clones, 87% of which are singletons. In total, the top ten clones hold approximately 10% of the sample.

Trimming removed 3 bases from V and 0 bases from J, leaving 6 bases between the germline ends. Measured from the cysteine to the phenylalanine, the CDR3 is 15 residues long. Only the CDR3 DNA is retained, 45 bases long and in frame from the first base. The germline V gene encodes CDR1 MNHEY and CDR2 SVGAGI. These data come from a study of T cell responses to AZD1222 COVID-19 vaccine (dated by TCRdb to the early 2020s). About the study as a whole: A total of under 250 trial participants underwent TCR sequencing, of whom roughly 210 had received two doses of AZD1222 and around 26 had received two doses of the MenACWY control vaccine. Trial participants were enrolled by age into 18-55, 56-69 and 70-plus year subgroups, with roughly 160, 29 and 62 TCR-sequenced participants respectively. Overall study results and their limits: The vaccine-associated CD4 TCRs covered the entire spike protein, and the dominant responses fell in regions 160-218 and 743-854. Conclusions about previously exposed vaccinees are limited because only a handful of AZD1222 recipients were SARS-CoV-2 seropositive at baseline. Epitopes outside the regions mutated in the B.1.351 and B.1.1.7 variants were reportedly recognized by nearly half of the unique spike-specific TCRs. After two AZD1222 doses, spike-specific TCR breadth and depth were significantly higher than at day 0 and than in MenACWY recipients. Because no samples from the day 14 peak response were available, repertoires could be characterized only after the peak T cell response. Participants were mostly white British, with more females than males. The authors suggested clonal diversity may have been underestimated. The 56-69-year group was small, and its depth increase did not reach significance, likely because of low power.

The time point tag for this specimen amounts to: about 28 days (+/-7) after the second vaccine dose. AZD1222 recipients with second doses at about 4 weeks or about 12 weeks were pooled, because spike-specific TCR depth and breadth did not differ between schedules. Vaccinee samples came from UK trials COV001 and COV002, including a single-blind randomized controlled phase 2/3 trial of AZD1222 (ChAdOx1 nCoV-19) in healthy adults. For TCRbeta chain sequencing, PBMC samples were collected from trial participants at day 0 and at day 28 after the second dose. This sequence uses TRBV6-5 and TRBJ2-6; no confident D gene assignment can be made. The source was peripheral blood, collected 28 days after the second AZD1222 dose. The sequence came from an adult who received the AZD1222 COVID-19 vaccine. The CDR3 amino acid sequence is: CASSYGPSGANVLTF. The DNA sequence follows: TGTGCCAGCAGTTATGGACCCTCTGGGGCCAACGTCCTGACTTTC.